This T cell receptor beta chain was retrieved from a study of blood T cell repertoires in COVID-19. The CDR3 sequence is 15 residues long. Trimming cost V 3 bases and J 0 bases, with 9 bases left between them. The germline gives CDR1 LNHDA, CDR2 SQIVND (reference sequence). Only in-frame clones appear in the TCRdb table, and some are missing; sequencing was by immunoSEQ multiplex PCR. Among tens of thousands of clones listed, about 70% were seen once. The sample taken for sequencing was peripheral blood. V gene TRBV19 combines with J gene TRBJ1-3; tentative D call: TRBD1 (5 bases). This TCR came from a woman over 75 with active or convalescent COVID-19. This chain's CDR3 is CASSISGGSGNTIYF. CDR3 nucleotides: TGTGCCAGTAGTATCTCCGGGGGCTCTGGAAACACCATATATTTT.